A selection of T cell receptor beta chains follows, all from one sample in a study of OX40 agonist ivuxolimab in advanced cancers. The method was immunoSEQ multiplex PCR; TCRdb's version includes in-frame clones alone and lacks a portion of them. The sample lists tens of thousands of clones, roughly 86% occurring once. The sequences come from CD4+ or CD8+ T cells sorted from blood, collected in a trial of the OX40 agonist ivuxolimab. Every receptor here comes from an adult with an advanced solid tumor such as melanoma, head and neck, liver or kidney cancer. Each CDR3 is given with its conserved first and last residue. A D gene is named only where the DNA matches it firmly. Rows may omit the clone size; those that give it use once, few, many or a size class.

clone_size: NA; j_call: TRBJ1-2; v_call: TRBV28; d_call: NA; cdr3_nt: TGTGCCAGCAGCACGGGTGCAGGGAGAGGCTACACCTTC; cdr3_aa: CASSTGAGRGYTF
clone_size: NA; j_call: TRBJ2-7; v_call: TRBV30; d_call: TRBD1; cdr3_nt: TGTGCCTGGAGTGTGTTCGGGACAGGGAGCTACGAGCAGTACTTC; cdr3_aa: CAWSVFGTGSYEQYF
clone_size: few; j_call: TRBJ1-1; v_call: TRBV27; d_call: TRBD1; cdr3_nt: TGTGCCAGCAGTCCCTGGGACAGGATTAACACTGAAGCTTTCTTT; cdr3_aa: CASSPWDRINTEAFF
clone_size: NA; j_call: TRBJ1-1; v_call: TRBV5-1; d_call: NA; cdr3_nt: TGCGCCAGCAGCTTTGGAGGGCTTGGGGTGAACACTGAAGCTTTCTTT; cdr3_aa: CASSFGGLGVNTEAFF
clone_size: once; j_call: TRBJ2-1; v_call: TRBV29-1; d_call: TRBD2; cdr3_nt: TGCAGCGTTGAAAGGGGGGTAGCGGGAAGGGAAGATGAGCAGTTCTTC; cdr3_aa: CSVERGVAGREDEQFF
clone_size: NA; j_call: TRBJ1-1; v_call: TRBV29-1; d_call: TRBD1; cdr3_nt: TGCAGCGCTAAGACAGGGGGCACTGAAGCTTTCTTT; cdr3_aa: CSAKTGGTEAFF
clone_size: NA; j_call: TRBJ2-2; v_call: TRBV11-2; d_call: NA; cdr3_nt: TGTGCCAGCAGCTTAGATGGACGGGTACGGAACACCGGGGAGCTGTTTTTT; cdr3_aa: CASSLDGRVRNTGELFF
clone_size: NA; j_call: TRBJ2-5; v_call: TRBV7-7; d_call: NA; cdr3_nt: TGTGCTAGCAGCTTAGGTCAGGGTATTGAGACCCAGTACTTC; cdr3_aa: CASSLGQGIETQYF
clone_size: once; j_call: TRBJ1-1; v_call: TRBV7-8; d_call: TRBD1; cdr3_nt: TGTGCCAGCGGAATACAGGGGATCGTGAACACTGAAGCTTTCTTT; cdr3_aa: CASGIQGIVNTEAFF
clone_size: NA; j_call: TRBJ1-1; v_call: TRBV30; d_call: NA; cdr3_nt: TGTGCCTGGAGTGGCCCACCGGCGCTGAACACTGAAGCTTTCTTT; cdr3_aa: CAWSGPPALNTEAFF
clone_size: NA; j_call: TRBJ1-1; v_call: TRBV30; d_call: NA; cdr3_nt: TGTGCCTGGAGTGTCTTCGAGAACACTGAAGCTTTCTTT; cdr3_aa: CAWSVFENTEAFF
clone_size: once; j_call: TRBJ2-4; v_call: TRBV7-2; d_call: NA; cdr3_nt: TGTGCCAGCAGCTTAGCTGGGGGCACGGACATTCAGTACTTC; cdr3_aa: CASSLAGGTDIQYF
clone_size: NA; j_call: TRBJ2-2; v_call: TRBV2; d_call: NA; cdr3_nt: TGTGCCAGCATGCGCGACGGGAACACCGGGGAGCTGTTTTTT; cdr3_aa: CASMRDGNTGELFF
clone_size: NA; j_call: TRBJ1-6; v_call: TRBV14; d_call: NA; cdr3_nt: TGTGCCAGCAGCCAAGGACGAGCAAATTCACCCCTCCACTTT; cdr3_aa: CASSQGRANSPLHF
clone_size: NA; j_call: TRBJ2-5; v_call: TRBV5-8; d_call: NA; cdr3_nt: TGTGCCAGCAGCCTATCAGGGACGGAGACCCAGTACTTC; cdr3_aa: CASSLSGTETQYF
clone_size: once; j_call: TRBJ2-1; v_call: TRBV5-1; d_call: TRBD2; cdr3_nt: TGCGCCAGCAGCTTGGCGCTAGCGGGGGGGATCGACAATGAGCAGTTCTTC; cdr3_aa: CASSLALAGGIDNEQFF
clone_size: NA; j_call: TRBJ1-4; v_call: TRBV19; d_call: NA; cdr3_nt: TGTGCCAGTAGTATAGAAGGGGACTGGGGGACTAATGAAAAACTGTTTTTT; cdr3_aa: CASSIEGDWGTNEKLFF
clone_size: NA; j_call: TRBJ1-2; v_call: TRBV28; d_call: NA; cdr3_nt: TGTGCCAGCAGTTTAGTGGGGGGAAATGGCTACACCTTC; cdr3_aa: CASSLVGGNGYTF
clone_size: few; j_call: TRBJ1-4; v_call: TRBV19; d_call: TRBD1; cdr3_nt: TGTGCCAGCCGCAACACCTCACAGGGGGCTGGTAATGAAAAACTGTTTTTT; cdr3_aa: CASRNTSQGAGNEKLFF
clone_size: NA; j_call: TRBJ2-2; v_call: TRBV7-9; d_call: TRBD1; cdr3_nt: TGTGCCAGCAGCCCCCCGACAGGGGCCAACACCGGGGAGCTGTTTTTT; cdr3_aa: CASSPPTGANTGELFF
clone_size: NA; j_call: TRBJ2-7; v_call: TRBV27; d_call: NA; cdr3_nt: TGTGCCAGCAGTTTATCGATGTCCTACGAGCAGTACTTC; cdr3_aa: CASSLSMSYEQYF
clone_size: NA; j_call: TRBJ2-5; v_call: TRBV5-6; d_call: NA; cdr3_nt: TGTGCCAGCAGCCTGGGTTTCTCGGCCCTCGGGGAGACCCAGTACTTC; cdr3_aa: CASSLGFSALGETQYF
clone_size: NA; j_call: TRBJ1-3; v_call: TRBV7-9; d_call: NA; cdr3_nt: TGTGCCAGCAACCCCTCGTCTGGAAACACCATATATTTT; cdr3_aa: CASNPSSGNTIYF
clone_size: NA; j_call: TRBJ1-2; v_call: TRBV2; d_call: NA; cdr3_nt: TGTGCCAGCAGTGTACCCAGGGACGGGGTAGGGAACTATGGCTACACCTTC; cdr3_aa: CASSVPRDGVGNYGYTF
clone_size: once; j_call: TRBJ1-5; v_call: TRBV19; d_call: NA; cdr3_nt: TGTGCCAGTAGACAGGCGACAAATCAGCCCCAGCATTTT; cdr3_aa: CASRQATNQPQHF
clone_size: NA; j_call: TRBJ2-2; v_call: TRBV28; d_call: NA; cdr3_nt: TGTGCCAGCAGCACCGGGACACTAAACACCGGGGAGCTGTTTTTT; cdr3_aa: CASSTGTLNTGELFF
clone_size: NA; j_call: TRBJ1-5; v_call: TRBV11-2; d_call: NA; cdr3_nt: TGTGCCAGCAGCTTAGATTGGGGTCAGCCCCAGCATTTT; cdr3_aa: CASSLDWGQPQHF
clone_size: NA; j_call: TRBJ2-7; v_call: TRBV9; d_call: NA; cdr3_nt: TGTGCCAGCAGCGCACGGGACGCAAAAACCTACGAGCAGTACTTC; cdr3_aa: CASSARDAKTYEQYF
clone_size: NA; j_call: TRBJ1-2; v_call: TRBV25-1; d_call: NA; cdr3_nt: TGTGCCAGCAGTCCCCCAGGGGTGGGATATGGCTACACCTTC; cdr3_aa: CASSPPGVGYGYTF